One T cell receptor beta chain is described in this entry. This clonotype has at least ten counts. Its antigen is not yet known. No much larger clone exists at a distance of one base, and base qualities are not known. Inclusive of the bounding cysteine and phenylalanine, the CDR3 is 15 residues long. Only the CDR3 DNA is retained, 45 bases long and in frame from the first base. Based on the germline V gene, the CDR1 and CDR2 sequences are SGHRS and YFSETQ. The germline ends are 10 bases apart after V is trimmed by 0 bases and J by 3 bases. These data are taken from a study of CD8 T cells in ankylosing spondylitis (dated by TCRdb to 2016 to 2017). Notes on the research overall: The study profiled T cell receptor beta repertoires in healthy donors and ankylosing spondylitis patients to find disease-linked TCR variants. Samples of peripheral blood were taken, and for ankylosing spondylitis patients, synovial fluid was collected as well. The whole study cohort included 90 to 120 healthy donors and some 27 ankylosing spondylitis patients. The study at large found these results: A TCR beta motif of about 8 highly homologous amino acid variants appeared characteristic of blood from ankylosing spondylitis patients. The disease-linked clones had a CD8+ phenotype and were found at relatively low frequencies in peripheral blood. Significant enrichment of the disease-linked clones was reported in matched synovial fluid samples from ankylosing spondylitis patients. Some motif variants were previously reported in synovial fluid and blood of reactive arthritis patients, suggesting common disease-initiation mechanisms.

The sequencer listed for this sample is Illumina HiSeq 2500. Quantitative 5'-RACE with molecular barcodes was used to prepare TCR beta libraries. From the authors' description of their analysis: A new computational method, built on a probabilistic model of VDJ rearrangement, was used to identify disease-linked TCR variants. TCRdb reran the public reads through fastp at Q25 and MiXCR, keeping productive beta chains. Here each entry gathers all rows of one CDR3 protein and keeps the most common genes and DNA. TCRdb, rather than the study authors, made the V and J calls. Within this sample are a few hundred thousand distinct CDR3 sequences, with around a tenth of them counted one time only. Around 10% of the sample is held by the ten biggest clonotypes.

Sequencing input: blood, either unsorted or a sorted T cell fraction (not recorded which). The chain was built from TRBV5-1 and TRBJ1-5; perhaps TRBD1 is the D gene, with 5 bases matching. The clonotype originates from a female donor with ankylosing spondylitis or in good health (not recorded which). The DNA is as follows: TGCGCCAGCAGCTTGGGAGACAGTCTCAATCAGCCCCAGCATTTT. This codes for CASSLGDSLNQPQHF.